Listed here are 22 T cell receptor beta chains from one sample, sequenced in a study of T cells after yellow fever vaccination. TCRdb independently ran MiXCR on the 5' RACE reads; one entry per CDR3 protein. The sample carries some 110,000 distinct CDR3 sequences, under 8.5% recorded once. The sequencing used CD4+ T cells sorted from PBMCs, collected roughly 10 days after the first yellow fever vaccination. Every receptor here comes from a man aged 18-30 years who received the YFV17D yellow fever vaccine.

The sample holds many counts of this clonotype. J is TRBJ1-2 and V is TRBV7-2, with 7 bases identical to TRBD1. CDR1 and CDR2 from the germline V gene are SGHTA and FQGNSA. The CDR3 loop spans 13 amino acids. The J segment lost 4 bases and the V segment lost 5 bases, leaving 4 bases of the junction unmatched. The CDR3 region has the DNA TGTGCCAGCAGCATTGACAGGGTCTATGGCTACACCTTC. Translated: CASSIDRVYGYTF. The full variable domain, completed using reference TRBV7-2 and TRBJ1-2, is GAGVSQSPSNKVTEKGKDVELRCDPISGHTALYWYRQSLGQGLEFLIYFQGNSAPDKSGLPSDRFSAERTGGSVSTLTIQRTQQEDSAVYLCASSIDRVYGYTFGSGTRLTVV.

There are many counts of this clonotype. V usage is TRBV4-3 and J usage is TRBJ2-5; 8 bases align to TRBD2. Unmatched junction bases numbered 16, after V lost 0 bases and J lost 4 bases. This CDR3 is built from 19 residues. Germline CDR1 reads LGHNA; CDR2 reads YSLEER. DNA for the CDR3: TGCGCCAGCAGCCAAGAGGTTCCGGTCTCCAACGGGGGGGGAGAGACCCAGTACTTC. Protein: CASSQEVPVSNGGGETQYF.

V and J are TRBV20-1 and TRBJ2-7, with D hard to call. V was clipped by 6 bases and J by 1 base, with 19 bases between them. Germline CDR1 and CDR2: DFQATT and SNEGSKA (reference sequence). This CDR3 comprises 15 residues. CDR3 sequence (DNA): TGCAGTGCCAAAGACCCGGCGCGACCTTCCTACGAGCAGTACTTC. Translated: CSAKDPARPSYEQYF.

Many counts were recorded for this clonotype. The chain joins TRBV6-1 to TRBJ1-4; no clear D. CDR3 length: 15 amino acids. Germline V gives CDR1 MNHNS, CDR2 SASEGT. Trimming stripped 1 base from V and 8 bases from J, with 14 bases between. The CDR3 is CASSEGRVFREKLFF. CDR3 DNA sequence: TGTGCCAGCAGTGAAGGCCGGGTGTTTCGGGAAAAACTGTTTTTT.

This clonotype came up many times. The chain carries TRBV2 and TRBJ1-6, with D possibly being TRBD1 (6 bases). Germline V gives CDR1 SNHLY, CDR2 FYNNEI. Trimming shortened V by 2 bases and J by 9 bases, and 14 bases separated the two germline ends. This CDR3 has 15 amino acids. The CDR3 loop reads CASSEWGRLGSPLHF. CDR3 coding DNA: TGTGCCAGCAGTGAATGGGGGCGTTTGGGTTCACCCCTCCACTTT.

At least ten counts were recorded for this clonotype. The rearrangement links TRBV5-1 to TRBJ2-3; D unclear. Deletions cut 2 bases from V and 2 bases from J, with 9 bases between. CDR1 is SGHRS and CDR2 is YFSETQ in the germline V gene. The CDR3 spans 14 residues. Here the CDR3 reads CASSFPLVTDTQYF. In nucleotides, the CDR3 is TGCGCCAGCAGCTTCCCCCTCGTCACAGATACGCAGTATTTT.

This clonotype was seen ten or more times. CDR3 nucleotide sequence: TGTGCCAGCAGCTTAGGGCCGCTAGGTGACTATGGCTACACCTTC. It yields the protein CASSLGPLGDYGYTF. The V and J genes are TRBV7-6 and TRBJ1-2, with D unresolved. CDR3 length: 15 residues. Germline V gene data show CDR1 as SGHVS and CDR2 as FNYEAQ. V was shortened by 1 base and J by 3 bases, with 12 bases between the two germline ends. Based on the CDR3 plus reference TRBV7-6 and TRBJ1-2, the full variable domain is GAGVSQSPRYKVTKRGQDVALRCDPISGHVSLYWYRQALGQGPEFLTYFNYEAQQDKSGLPNDRFSAERPEGSISTLTIQRTEQRDSAMYRCASSLGPLGDYGYTFGSGTRLTVV.

This clonotype showed up many times. This CDR3 is CSAREGATKNIQYF. The CDR3 bases are TGCAGTGCTAGAGAGGGGGCAACCAAAAACATTCAGTACTTC. The V call is TRBV20-1, the J call TRBJ2-4; tentative D call: TRBD1 (6 bases). V gave up 0 bases and J gave up 2 bases, with 8 bases separating them. The CDR3 covers 14 residues. Per germline, CDR1 DFQATT and CDR2 SNEGSKA (reference sequence).

This clonotype showed up just a few times. V is TRBV24-1 and J is TRBJ2-1; 8 positions agree with TRBD2. The germline CDR1 and CDR2 sequences are KGHDR and SFDVKD. V gave up 3 bases and J gave up 1 base; unmatched junction bases: 4. The CDR3 sequence is 16 residues long. CDR3 amino acids: CATSDPGGASYNEQFF. The CDR3 DNA follows: TGTGCCACCAGTGATCCCGGGGGGGCTTCCTACAATGAGCAGTTCTTC.

This clonotype was seen many times. V and J are TRBV5-1 and TRBJ2-1; weak D call: TRBD1 (5 bases). This CDR3 contains 15 residues. In germline, CDR1 is SGHRS, CDR2 YFSETQ. The V end lost 0 bases, the J end lost 5 bases, and 12 bases lay between the germline ends. CDR3 in amino acids: CASSLEGVAHNEQFF. The CDR3 DNA reads TGCGCCAGCAGCTTGGAAGGGGTGGCCCACAATGAGCAGTTCTTC.

This clonotype came up many times. The chain is built from TRBV23-1 and TRBJ2-7; a possible D gene is TRBD2 (6 bases). TRBV23-1 has ORF status, its function being uncertain. With 0 bases removed from V and 8 bases from J, the gap between germline ends came to 11 bases. The CDR3 has 13 residues. For the CDR3, the DNA is TGCGCCAGCAGTCAATCCCCGGGACTCAAGCAGTACTTC. Amino acids: CASSQSPGLKQYF.

This clonotype was recorded many times. The chain links TRBV2 to TRBJ2-4; tentatively, D is TRBD1 (5 bases). In germline, CDR1 is SNHLY, CDR2 FYNNEI. The V gene lost 2 bases and the J gene lost 1 base, with 6 bases spanning the gap. This CDR3 is 14 amino acids long. The CDR3 sequence: CASSENRAKNIQYF. As DNA, the CDR3 is TGTGCCAGCAGTGAAAACAGGGCCAAAAACATTCAGTACTTC.

This clonotype was detected many times. The V and J genes are TRBV20-1 and TRBJ2-3; 8 bases fit TRBD2. Germline V CDR1 and CDR2: DFQATT, SNEGSKA (reference sequence). The length of the CDR3 is 15 residues. J lost 4 bases, V lost 0 bases, and 6 bases had no gene match. As DNA, the CDR3 is TGCAGTGCTAGAGATGGCGGGGGGAAGGCAGATACGCAGTATTTT. Translation: CSARDGGGKADTQYF.

This clonotype turned up a few times. This chain connects TRBV11-2 to TRBJ2-5, with 13 positions matching TRBD2. The CDR3 runs 16 residues. Per germline, CDR1 SGHAT and CDR2 FQNNGV. Trimming removed 5 bases from V and 5 bases from J; junction bases left unmatched: 8. CDR3 residues: CASSPRLAGGGETQYF. The CDR3 nucleotides are TGTGCCAGCAGCCCCCGACTAGCGGGGGGCGGGGAGACCCAGTACTTC.

This clonotype was found many times. The gene calls are TRBV12-3 or TRBV12-4 and TRBJ1-6, with D hard to call. This CDR3 is built from 16 residues. V shed 2 bases and J shed 8 bases, with 16 bases lying between them. DNA for the CDR3: TGTGCCAGCAGTTTAAGGCGATCCGGGGTTTATTCACCCCTCCACTTT. It is translated as CASSLRRSGVYSPLHF.

The chain is built from TRBV5-1 and TRBJ2-5; 11 bases are a match to TRBD2. V gave up 3 bases and J gave up 2 bases; unmatched junction bases: 6. The germline CDR1 and CDR2 sequences are SGHRS and YFSETQ. CDR3 length: 16 residues. CDR3 in DNA: TGCGCCAGCAGCTCCCTGACTAGCGGGATTCAAGAGACCCAGTACTTC. As protein: CASSSLTSGIQETQYF.

The chain joins TRBV23-1 to TRBJ2-7; TRBD2 matches 8 bases. TRBV23-1 is an ORF for which the function is uncertain. V lost 7 bases and J lost 4; bases outside the gene matches: 21. The CDR3 is made up of 18 amino acids. CDR3 amino acids: CASTPPLNSGETLYEQYV. The CDR3 DNA reads TGCGCCAGCACTCCGCCACTTAATAGCGGGGAGACTCTATACGAGCAGTACGTC.

This clonotype has just a few counts. The chain recombines TRBV28 with TRBJ2-7; D may be TRBD1 (8 bases). CDR3 size: 16 residues. V gave up 5 bases and J gave up 3 bases, with 20 bases separating them. The germline CDR1 and CDR2 sequences are MDHEN and SYDVKM. The CDR3 coding sequence is TGTGCCAGCAGTACCCCAGGGGGCGGGGGCGGCTACGAGCAGTACGTC. This translates into CASSTPGGGGGYEQYV.

The table lists this clonotype with a few counts. The V gene is TRBV3-1, the J gene TRBJ1-6; weak D call: TRBD1 (5 bases). The V end lost 3 bases, the J end lost 9 bases, and 12 bases lay between the germline ends. Per germline, CDR1 LGHDT and CDR2 YNNKEL (reference sequence). The CDR3 spans 14 residues. In DNA, the CDR3 is TGTGCCAGCAGCCAGCAGGGTTGGCGTTCACCCCTCCACTTT. Its translation is CASSQQGWRSPLHF.

This clonotype was observed at least ten times. This chain connects TRBV10-2 to TRBJ1-6, with D maybe TRBD1 (6 bases). This CDR3 is built from 14 residues. Germline values: CDR1 WSHSY, CDR2 SAAADI. The germline V and J ends were trimmed by 5 bases and 14 bases, with 19 bases remaining between them. CDR3 protein: CASSTPGSEGALHF. The CDR3 DNA reads TGCGCCAGCAGTACGCCAGGGAGCGAGGGGGCCCTCCACTTT.

This clonotype was recorded many times. This sequence joins TRBV7-2 and TRBJ2-2; D gene ambiguous. V was clipped by 5 bases and J by 6 bases, with 7 bases between them. The CDR3 loop spans 12 amino acids. The V gene's germline CDR1 is SGHTA and CDR2 FQGNSA. DNA for the CDR3: TGTGCCAGCAGCCCCTGGGCCGGGGAGCTGTTTTTT. It yields the protein CASSPWAGELFF.

There are many counts of this clonotype. The chain employs TRBV6-5 and TRBJ1-6; D uncertain. The CDR3 is made up of 15 amino acids. CDR1 and CDR2 from the germline V gene are MNHEY and SVGAGI. Trimming shortened V by 2 bases and J by 6 bases, and 11 bases separated the two germline ends. CDR3 sequence reads: CASSYVGSLNSPLHF. CDR3 nucleotides: TGTGCCAGCAGTTACGTAGGGAGCCTTAATTCACCCCTCCACTTT.